The text below deals with one TCR beta chain. The sample originates from a study of T cells expressing NK-cell markers. At the level of the study: Sorted T-cell subsets CD3+CD56+NKG2C+, CD3+CD56+NKG2C- and CD3+CD56-NKG2C+ were TCR beta-sequenced.

The CDR3 sequence is 18 residues long. The germline V gene has CDR1 MNHEY and CDR2 SVGAGI. From the 5' RACE reads, TCRdb lists one entry per CDR3 protein and no DNA. This sample's table reports about 370,000 distinct CDR3 sequences. The gene calls are TRBV6-5 and TRBJ2-1; lacking DNA, the TRBD2 call made by TCRdb goes unchecked. The sample consisted of blood T cells: a sorted CD56 or NKG2C T cell subset, CD4+ or CD8+ T cells, or bulk PBMC T cells (not recorded which). The receptor was derived from a woman between 50 and 59 years old in good health. Here the CDR3 reads CASSYFLGLAGSYNEQFF.